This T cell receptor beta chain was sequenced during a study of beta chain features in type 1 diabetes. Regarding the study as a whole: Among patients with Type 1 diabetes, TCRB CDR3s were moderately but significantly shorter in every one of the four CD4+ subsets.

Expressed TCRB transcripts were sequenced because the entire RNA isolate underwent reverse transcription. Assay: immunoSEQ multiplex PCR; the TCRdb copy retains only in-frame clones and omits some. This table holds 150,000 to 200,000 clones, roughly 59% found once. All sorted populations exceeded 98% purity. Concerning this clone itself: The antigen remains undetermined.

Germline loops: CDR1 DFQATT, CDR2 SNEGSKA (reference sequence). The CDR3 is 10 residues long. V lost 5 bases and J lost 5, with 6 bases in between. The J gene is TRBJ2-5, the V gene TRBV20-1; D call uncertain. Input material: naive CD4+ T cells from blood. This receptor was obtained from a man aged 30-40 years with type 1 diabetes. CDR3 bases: TGCAGTGCTGGTACTGAGACCCAGTACTTC. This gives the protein CSAGTETQYF.